This T cell receptor beta chain came from a study of T cell responses to AZD1222 COVID-19 vaccine. Findings of the study overall: Reports say nearly half of spike-specific TCRs go after unmutated variant regions. Clonal diversity was possibly underestimated, and the donors were mostly white British, with more females.

Second-dose recipients at about 4 or about 12 weeks were treated as one pooled group. This clone rates as medium-sized. Its antigen is currently unknown. Clones were read by immunoSEQ multiplex PCR, and TCRdb kept only the in-frame ones, dropping some. The sample holds about 88,000 clones, 70% to 90% seen once. Germline lookup yields CDR1 MNHEY and CDR2 SVGEGT. V was clipped by 2 bases and J by 2 bases; unmatched bases: 1. CDR3 size: 15 residues. This receptor was obtained from an adult who received the AZD1222 COVID-19 vaccine. This sequence joins TRBV6-2 or TRBV6-3 and TRBJ2-1; TRBD2 agrees at 9 bases. Sequenced material: peripheral blood, taken 28 days after the second AZD1222 dose. CDR3 in amino acids: CASSYIAGAYNEQFF. The DNA of the CDR3 is TGTGCCAGCAGTTACATAGCGGGAGCCTACAATGAGCAGTTCTTC.